This TCR beta chain was obtained from a study of blood T cell repertoires in COVID-19. Many counts were recorded for this clone. The sample holds other DNA sequences that translate to the same CDR3. J gave up 2 bases and V 2 bases, and 7 bases lay outside the gene matches. The CDR3 contains 16 residues. Germline V gene data show CDR1 as MNHEY and CDR2 as SVGEGT. Using immunoSEQ multiplex PCR, the repertoire was profiled, and TCRdb retains in-frame clones only, with some absent. The data contain 200,000 to 250,000 clones, around 86% of them singletons. The chain links TRBV6-2 or TRBV6-3 to TRBJ2-3, with 7 bases identical to TRBD2. Sample: peripheral blood. The sequence was collected from a woman in her seventies with COVID-19, enrolled during active disease. CDR3 region: CASSYSASGLTDTQYF. Here the CDR3 DNA reads TGTGCCAGCAGTTACAGCGCTAGCGGCCTCACAGATACGCAGTATTTT.